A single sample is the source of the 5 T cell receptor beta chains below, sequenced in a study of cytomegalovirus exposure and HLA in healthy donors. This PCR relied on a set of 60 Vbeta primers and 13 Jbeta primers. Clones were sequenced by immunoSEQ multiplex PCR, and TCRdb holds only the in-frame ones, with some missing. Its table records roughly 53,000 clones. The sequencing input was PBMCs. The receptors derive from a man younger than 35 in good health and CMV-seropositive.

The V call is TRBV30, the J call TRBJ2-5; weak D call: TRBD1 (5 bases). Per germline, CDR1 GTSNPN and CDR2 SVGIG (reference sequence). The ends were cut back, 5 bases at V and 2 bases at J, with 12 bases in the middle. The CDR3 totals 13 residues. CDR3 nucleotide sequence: TGTGCCTGGGCCCGACAGTATCAAGAGACCCAGTACTTC. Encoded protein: CAWARQYQETQYF.

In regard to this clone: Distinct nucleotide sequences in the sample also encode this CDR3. Here the CDR3 DNA reads TGTGCCTGGAGGGAGTACCAGACAGGGAAAAAAAACGAGCAGTACTTC. Amino acid sequence: CAWREYQTGKKNEQYF. This chain connects TRBV30 to TRBJ2-7, with 7 bases identical to TRBD1. The V segment lost 3 bases and the J segment 5 bases; nucleotides outside the gene matches: 16. Germline V CDR1 and CDR2: GTSNPN, SVGIG (reference sequence). The CDR3 has 16 amino acids.

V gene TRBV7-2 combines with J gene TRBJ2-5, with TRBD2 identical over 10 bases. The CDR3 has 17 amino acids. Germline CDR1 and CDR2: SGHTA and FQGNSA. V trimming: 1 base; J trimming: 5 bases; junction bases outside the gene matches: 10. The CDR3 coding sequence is TGTGCCAGCAGCTTAGGTCGAGGTAGCGGGAGGTGGGAGACCCAGTACTTC. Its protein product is CASSLGRGSGRWETQYF.

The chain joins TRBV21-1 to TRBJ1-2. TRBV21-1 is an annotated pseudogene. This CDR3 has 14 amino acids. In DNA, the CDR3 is TGTGCCAGCAGCACCACTGACCAGGAGGATGGCTACACCTTC. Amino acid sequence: CASSTTDQEDGYTF.

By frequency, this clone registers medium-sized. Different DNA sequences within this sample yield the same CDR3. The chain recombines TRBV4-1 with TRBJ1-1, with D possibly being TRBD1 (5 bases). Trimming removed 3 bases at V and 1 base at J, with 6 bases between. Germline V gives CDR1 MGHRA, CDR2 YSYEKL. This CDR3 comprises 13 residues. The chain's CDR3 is CASSQGGNTEAFF. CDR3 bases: TGCGCCAGCAGCCAGGGGGGGAACACTGAAGCTTTCTTT.